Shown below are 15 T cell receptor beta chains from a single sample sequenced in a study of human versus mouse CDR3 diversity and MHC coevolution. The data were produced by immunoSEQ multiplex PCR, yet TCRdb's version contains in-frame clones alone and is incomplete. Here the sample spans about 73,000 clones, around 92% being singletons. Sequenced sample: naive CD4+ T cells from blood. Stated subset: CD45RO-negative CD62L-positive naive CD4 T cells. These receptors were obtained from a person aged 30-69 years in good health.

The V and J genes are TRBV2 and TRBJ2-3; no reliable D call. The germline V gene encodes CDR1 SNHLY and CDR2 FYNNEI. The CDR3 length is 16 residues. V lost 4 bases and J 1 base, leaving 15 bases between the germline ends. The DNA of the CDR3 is TGTGCCAGCAGTGGTTGGTTGGTCGGTCGCACAGATACGCAGTATTTT. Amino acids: CASSGWLVGRTDTQYF.

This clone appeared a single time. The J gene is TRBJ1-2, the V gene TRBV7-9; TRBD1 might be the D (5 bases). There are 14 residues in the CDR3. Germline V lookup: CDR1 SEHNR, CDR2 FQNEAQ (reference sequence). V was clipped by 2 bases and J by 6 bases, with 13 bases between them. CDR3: CASSLIITGDGYTF. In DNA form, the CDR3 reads TGTGCCAGCAGCTTAATTATTACAGGTGATGGCTACACCTTC.

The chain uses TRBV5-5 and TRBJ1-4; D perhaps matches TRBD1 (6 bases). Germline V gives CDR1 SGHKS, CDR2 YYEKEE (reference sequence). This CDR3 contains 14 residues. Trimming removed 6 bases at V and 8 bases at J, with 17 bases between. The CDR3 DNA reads TGTGCCAGCACCCGGGGGGGCAGGGACGAAAAACTGTTTTTT. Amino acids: CASTRGGRDEKLFF. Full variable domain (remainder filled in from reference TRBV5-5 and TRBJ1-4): DAGVTQSPTHLIKTRGQQVTLRCSPISGHKSVSWYQQVLGQGPQFIFQYYEKEERGRGNFPDRFSARQFPNYSSELNVNALLLGDSALYLCASTRGGRDEKLFFGSGTQLSVL.

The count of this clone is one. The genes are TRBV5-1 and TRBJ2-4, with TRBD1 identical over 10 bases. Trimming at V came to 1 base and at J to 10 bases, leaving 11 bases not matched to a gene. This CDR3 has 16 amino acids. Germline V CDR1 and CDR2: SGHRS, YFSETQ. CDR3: CASSLIGTGAFKIQYF. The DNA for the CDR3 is TGCGCCAGCAGCTTGATAGGGACAGGGGCGTTCAAAATTCAGTACTTC.

As DNA, the CDR3 is TGTGCCAGCAGTCCACGGACAGGTGCGGGCAATCAGCCCCAGCATTTT. Its protein is CASSPRTGAGNQPQHF. V and J are TRBV27 and TRBJ1-5, with 7 bases lining up with TRBD1. The CDR3 has 16 amino acids. CDR1 is MNHEY, CDR2 SMNVEV, per germline (reference sequence). Unmatched junction bases numbered 9, after V lost 5 bases and J lost 2 bases.

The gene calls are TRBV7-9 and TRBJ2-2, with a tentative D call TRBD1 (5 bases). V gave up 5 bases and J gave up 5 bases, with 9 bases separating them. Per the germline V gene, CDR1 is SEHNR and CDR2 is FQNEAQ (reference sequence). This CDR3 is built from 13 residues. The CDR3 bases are TGTGCCAGCAGCCCGGACATAACCGGGGAGCTGTTTTTT. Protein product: CASSPDITGELFF.

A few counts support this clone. The CDR3 reads CASGLLERGNTIYF. In nucleotides, the CDR3 is TGTGCCAGCGGACTTCTCGAAAGGGGAAACACCATATATTTT. This chain links TRBV19 with TRBJ1-3; D is unresolved. Germline CDR1 LNHDA, CDR2 SQIVND (reference sequence). There are 14 residues in the CDR3. Trimming pared 9 bases from V and 4 bases from J, leaving 16 bases between.

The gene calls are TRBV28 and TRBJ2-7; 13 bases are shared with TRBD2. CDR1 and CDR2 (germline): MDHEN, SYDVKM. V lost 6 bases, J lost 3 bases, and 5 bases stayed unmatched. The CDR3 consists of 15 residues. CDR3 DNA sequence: TGTGCCAGCAGCAAAAGGACTAGCGGGAGCTACGAGCAGTACTTC. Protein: CASSKRTSGSYEQYF.

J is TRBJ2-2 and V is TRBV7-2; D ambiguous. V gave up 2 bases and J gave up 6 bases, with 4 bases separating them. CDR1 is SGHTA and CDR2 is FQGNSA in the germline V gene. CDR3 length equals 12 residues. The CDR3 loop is CASSLSPGELFF. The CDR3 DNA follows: TGTGCCAGCAGCTTAAGCCCCGGGGAGCTGTTTTTT.

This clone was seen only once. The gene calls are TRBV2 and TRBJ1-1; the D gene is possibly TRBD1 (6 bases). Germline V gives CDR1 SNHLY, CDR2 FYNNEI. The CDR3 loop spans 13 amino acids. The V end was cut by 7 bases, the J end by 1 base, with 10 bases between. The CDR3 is CASTGQENTEAFF. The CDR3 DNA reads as TGTGCCAGCACGGGACAAGAGAACACTGAAGCTTTCTTT.

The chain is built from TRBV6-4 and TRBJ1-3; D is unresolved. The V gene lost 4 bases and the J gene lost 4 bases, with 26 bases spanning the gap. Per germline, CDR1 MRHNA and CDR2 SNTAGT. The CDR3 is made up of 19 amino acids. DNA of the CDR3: TGTGCCAGCAGTGGATTCGGCAGTTGGGCCCTATCGGCGGGAAACACCATATATTTT. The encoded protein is CASSGFGSWALSAGNTIYF.

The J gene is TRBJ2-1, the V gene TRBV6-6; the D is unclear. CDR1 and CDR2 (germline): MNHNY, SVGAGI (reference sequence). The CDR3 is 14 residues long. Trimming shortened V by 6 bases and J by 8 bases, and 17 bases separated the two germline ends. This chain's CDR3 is CASSPTSSRHEQFF. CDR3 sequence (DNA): TGTGCCAGCAGCCCCACTTCTAGTAGGCATGAGCAGTTCTTC.

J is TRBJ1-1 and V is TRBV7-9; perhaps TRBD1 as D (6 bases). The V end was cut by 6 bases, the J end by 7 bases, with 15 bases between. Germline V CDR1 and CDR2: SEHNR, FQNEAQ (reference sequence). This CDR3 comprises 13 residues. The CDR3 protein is CASSLRGWDEAFF. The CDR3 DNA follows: TGTGCCAGCAGTCTCAGGGGTTGGGATGAAGCTTTCTTT. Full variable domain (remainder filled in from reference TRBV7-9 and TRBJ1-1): DTGVSQNPRHKITKRGQNVTFRCDPISEHNRLYWYRQTLGQGPEFLTYFQNEAQLEKSRLLSDRFSAERPKGSFSTLEIQRTEQGDSAMYLCASSLRGWDEAFFGQGTRLTVV.

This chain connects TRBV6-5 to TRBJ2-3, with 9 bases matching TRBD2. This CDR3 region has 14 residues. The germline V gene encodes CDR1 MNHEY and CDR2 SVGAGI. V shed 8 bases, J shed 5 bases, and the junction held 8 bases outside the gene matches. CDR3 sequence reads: CASSASGAGDTQYF. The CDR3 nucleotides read TGTGCCAGCTCTGCTAGCGGGGCGGGAGATACGCAGTATTTT.

In DNA form, the CDR3 reads TGTGCCACCAGCAGCCTACAGACTGAAAAACTGTTTTTT. Translated: CATSSLQTEKLFF. The chain carries TRBV15 and TRBJ1-4; no firm D call. V lost 3 bases to trimming and J lost 7 bases, with 9 bases between them. Germline V gene data show CDR1 as LNHNV and CDR2 as YYDKDF (reference sequence). The CDR3 is 13 amino acids. The full variable domain, with the rest looked up from reference TRBV15 and TRBJ1-4, is DAMVIQNPRYQVTQFGKPVTLSCSQTLNHNVMYWYQQKSSQAPKLLFHYYDKDFNNEADTPDNFQSRRPNTSFCFLDIRSPGLGDTAMYLCATSSLQTEKLFFGSGTQLSVL.